What follows are 31 T cell receptor beta chains derived from one specimen sequenced in a study of T cell responses to AZD1222 COVID-19 vaccine (dated by TCRdb to the early 2020s). The time point label, as the study defines it: baseline before first vaccination. The library relied on the immunoSEQ multiplex PCR assay. Imported from immuneACCESS, the table was reduced by TCRdb to in-frame sequences with V and J called. These copies leave out some clones; in studies compared against another copy, an unresolved V gene accounts for under half, and the cause of the remainder is not known. The sample includes about 120,000 clones, with roughly nine tenths observed a single time. The top ten hold 3.5% to 5% of the sample. The sequenced sample was peripheral blood, obtained on day 0 of AZD1222 vaccination. These receptors were taken from an adult in good health.

The J gene is TRBJ2-7, the V gene TRBV4-1; D is unresolved. Deletions cut 1 base from V and 4 bases from J, with 14 bases between. From germline, CDR1 is MGHRA and CDR2 YSYEKL. This CDR3 is 15 amino acids long. The CDR3 DNA sequence: TGCGCCAGCAGCCAAGTACTTCGAGGCAGTTACGAGCAGTACTTC. This gives the protein CASSQVLRGSYEQYF.

The CDR3 is CAWSVLGPSHYGYTF. In DNA form, the CDR3 reads TGTGCCTGGAGTGTATTAGGTCCGAGCCACTATGGCTACACCTTC. The chain is built from TRBV30 and TRBJ1-2, with unresolved D. Germline V gene lookup returns CDR1 GTSNPN and CDR2 SVGIG (reference sequence). The CDR3 runs to 15 residues. Trimming removed 0 bases from V and 3 bases from J, with 14 bases in between.

The V gene is TRBV5-1, the J gene TRBJ2-7; either TRBD1 or TRBD2 may supply D (5 bases each). The V and J ends lost 1 base and 5 bases respectively, with 10 bases between them. From germline, CDR1 is SGHRS and CDR2 YFSETQ. The CDR3 is 13 amino acids. Written as DNA, the CDR3 is TGCGCCAGCAGCTTGACTTGGGGACACGAGCAGTACTTC. Translation: CASSLTWGHEQYF.

The V gene is TRBV27, the J gene TRBJ1-1, with unresolved D. This CDR3 region has 12 residues. V lost 2 bases and J 7 bases, leaving 8 bases between the germline ends. Germline CDR1 and CDR2: MNHEY and SMNVEV (reference sequence). CDR3 coding DNA: TGTGCCAGCAGTTTAATTGGCGGTGAAGCTTTCTTT. Residues: CASSLIGGEAFF.

The chain has TRBV2 and TRBJ1-4; tentatively, D is TRBD1 (5 bases). The CDR3 sequence is 12 residues long. Trimming took off 4 bases at V and 8 bases at J, with 8 bases between the two ends. CDR1 SNHLY and CDR2 FYNNEI come from the germline V gene. CDR3 sequence: CASSGTYEKLFF. The DNA of the CDR3 is TGTGCCAGCAGTGGGACATACGAAAAACTGTTTTTT. Supplemented by reference TRBV2 and TRBJ1-4, the full variable domain reads EPEVTQTPSHQVTQMGQEVILRCVPISNHLYFYWYRQILGQKVEFLVSFYNNEISEKSEIFDDQFSVERPDGSNFTLKIRSTKLEDSAMYFCASSGTYEKLFFGSGTQLSVL.

The V and J genes are TRBV5-4 and TRBJ2-1, with D maybe TRBD1 (5 bases). The CDR3 extends over 15 amino acids. The germline V gene has CDR1 SGHNT and CDR2 YYREEE (reference sequence). Trimming stripped 4 bases from V and 7 bases from J, with 18 bases between. DNA of the CDR3: TGTGCCAGCAGCCCGCGACCTCAAGGGGAAAATGAGCAGTTCTTC. As protein: CASSPRPQGENEQFF.

This chain uses TRBV30 with TRBJ1-1; TRBD1 aligns across 11 bases. Germline V lookup: CDR1 GTSNPN, CDR2 SVGIG (reference sequence). J gave up 12 bases and V 0 bases, and 12 bases lay outside the gene matches. The CDR3 spans 15 residues. In DNA form, the CDR3 reads TGTGCCTGGAGTGTACTATGGTTGGGACAGGGGGTAACTTTCTTT. Translated: CAWSVLWLGQGVTFF. Full variable domain (rest looked up from reference TRBV30 and TRBJ1-1): SQTIHQWPATLVQPVGSPLSLECTVEGTSNPNLYWYRQAAGRGLQLLFYSVGIGQISSEVPQNLSASRPQDRQFILSSKKLLLSDSGFYLCAWSVLWLGQGVTFFGQGTRLTVV.

This sequence joins TRBV24-1 and TRBJ2-2; 10 nucleotides agree with TRBD1. This CDR3 contains 17 residues. The J segment lost 3 bases and the V segment lost 1 base, leaving 4 bases of the junction unmatched. CDR1 is KGHDR, CDR2 SFDVKD, per germline. For the CDR3, the DNA is TGTGCCACCAGTGATTTAAAGGGGACAGGGGACACCGGGGAGCTGTTTTTT. Encoded protein: CATSDLKGTGDTGELFF.

The chain recombines TRBV4-1 with TRBJ2-7; D is uncertain. The CDR3 has 13 residues. The V end was cut by 4 bases, the J end by 3 bases, with 10 bases between. The germline V gene has CDR1 MGHRA and CDR2 YSYEKL. The CDR3 is CASSPPGSYEQYF. The CDR3 DNA follows: TGCGCCAGCAGCCCCCCCGGCAGCTACGAGCAGTACTTC.

The gene calls are TRBV12-5 and TRBJ2-3; D is perhaps TRBD1 (6 bases). The germline V gene encodes CDR1 LGHNT and CDR2 FRNRAP. This CDR3 region has 15 residues. V shed 6 bases and J shed 1 base, with 14 bases lying between them. CDR3 coding DNA: TGTGCTAGTGGACCCCGGGACACGGGCACAGATACGCAGTATTTT. Translated, it gives CASGPRDTGTDTQYF.

This chain connects TRBV28 to TRBJ1-1, with D unresolved. The V end lost 8 bases, the J end lost 10 bases, and 14 bases lay between the germline ends. In germline, CDR1 is MDHEN, CDR2 SYDVKM. This CDR3 has 11 residues. The CDR3 DNA sequence: TGTGCCAGCTCTGACCAAACCGGAGCTTTCTTT. Protein sequence: CASSDQTGAFF.

The rearrangement links TRBV1 to TRBJ2-5; the table's D gene call, TRBD2, was not cross checked with the DNA. TRBV1 is classified as a pseudogene. This CDR3 is 17 amino acids long. CDR3 amino acids: CTSSHRPKAGSQETQYF. As DNA, the CDR3 is TGCACCAGCAGCCATCGCCCTAAAGCGGGGTCCCAAGAGACCCAGTACTTC.

J is TRBJ1-1 and V is TRBV7-9; D is perhaps TRBD1 (5 bases). The CDR3 totals 14 residues. Germline V lookup: CDR1 SEHNR, CDR2 FQNEAQ (reference sequence). V lost 4 bases and J 1 base, leaving 10 bases between the germline ends. This CDR3 reads CASSSMGGNTEAFF. The CDR3 DNA is TGTGCCAGCAGCTCCATGGGGGGGAACACTGAAGCTTTCTTT.

This chain uses TRBV12-3 or TRBV12-4 with TRBJ1-1; a possible D gene is TRBD1 (6 bases). V shed 7 bases and J shed 3 bases, with 12 bases lying between them. This CDR3 spans 13 amino acids. The chain's CDR3 is CASTKDRDTEAFF. CDR3 in DNA: TGTGCCAGCACGAAGGACAGAGACACTGAAGCTTTCTTT.

The rearrangement links TRBV6-5 to TRBJ1-6, with unresolved D. CDR1 is MNHEY, CDR2 SVGAGI, per germline. With 9 bases removed from V and 7 bases from J, the gap between germline ends came to 13 bases. The CDR3 runs to 13 residues. CDR3 DNA sequence: TGTGCCAGTTATAAACAGAAGAATTCACCCCTCCACTTT. Translating it yields CASYKQKNSPLHF.

This chain links TRBV19 with TRBJ1-4, with a possible D match to TRBD1 (5 bases). In germline, CDR1 is LNHDA, CDR2 SQIVND (reference sequence). The V gene lost 7 bases and the J gene lost 12 bases, with 18 bases spanning the gap. This CDR3 has 13 residues. CDR3 region: CASTPSQPGQLFF. The DNA for the CDR3 is TGTGCCAGTACCCCAAGCCAGCCGGGGCAACTGTTTTTT.

The gene calls are TRBV19 and TRBJ1-6; the match to TRBD1 covers 11 bases. The CDR3 runs to 14 residues. Looked up from germline, CDR1 is LNHDA and CDR2 is SQIVND (reference sequence). With V trimmed by 6 bases and J by 9 bases, 4 bases remained unmatched. The CDR3, as DNA: TGTGCCAGTAGGCCGGACAGGGGGCCTTCACCCCTCCACTTT. This translates into CASRPDRGPSPLHF.

The DNA of the CDR3 is TGTGCCAGCACCCTCCAGGGCCATAATTCACCCCTCCACTTT. Protein sequence: CASTLQGHNSPLHF. The V and J genes are TRBV7-9 and TRBJ1-6, with a weak D call TRBD1 (5 bases). V was shortened by 7 bases and J by 5 bases, with 12 bases between the two germline ends. There are 14 residues in the CDR3. CDR1 and CDR2 (germline): SEHNR, FQNEAQ (reference sequence).

A remark on this clone: The junction differs from germline at one of its ends, possibly a read error. The genes are TRBV19 and TRBJ2-1, with D hard to call. Per the germline V gene, CDR1 is LNHDA and CDR2 is SQIVND (reference sequence). The CDR3 is 14 amino acids. CDR3: CASSIGRPGDEQFF. As DNA, the CDR3 is TGTGCCAGTAGCATAGGGCGCCCTGGTGACGAGCAGTTCTTC.

The chain links TRBV6-5 to TRBJ1-2; perhaps TRBD1 as D (6 bases). The CDR3 contains 12 residues. Germline V gene sequence: CDR1 MNHEY, CDR2 SVGAGI. V lost 6 bases, J lost 3 bases, and 8 bases lay in between. The CDR3 DNA is TGTGCCAGCAGCAGACAGGACTATGGCTACACCTTC. It encodes CASSRQDYGYTF.

Only one count was recorded for this clone. The V and J genes are TRBV3-1 (or the pseudogene TRBV3-2) and TRBJ1-5; D not resolved. Trimming pared 1 base from V and 0 bases from J, leaving 7 bases between. CDR1 LGHDT and CDR2 YNNKEL come from the germline V gene (reference sequence). This CDR3 region has 15 residues. CDR3 in amino acids: CASSQGGYSNQPQHF. CDR3 nucleotides: TGTGCCAGCAGCCAAGGGGGATATAGCAATCAGCCCCAGCATTTT.

This clone was seen a few times. The chain links TRBV5-4 to TRBJ1-2, with D maybe TRBD1 (5 bases). The CDR3 has 15 residues. Germline CDR1 SGHNT, CDR2 YYREEE (reference sequence). The V and J ends lost 4 bases and 0 bases respectively, with 13 bases between them. CDR3 nucleotide sequence: TGTGCCAGCAGCACCCGGGACCGATCTAACTATGGCTACACCTTC. Amino acid sequence: CASSTRDRSNYGYTF.

This chain joins TRBV21-1 and TRBJ2-3; the DNA was not compared with TRBD2, the D call given in the table. TRBV21-1 is labeled a pseudogene. The CDR3 length is 18 residues. The CDR3 region is CASSNLCGGLQFTDTQYF. The CDR3 DNA reads as TGTGCCAGCAGCAACCTCTGCGGGGGGCTCCAATTCACAGATACGCAGTATTTT.

This clone was seen once. The V gene is TRBV6-5, the J gene TRBJ1-5, with D perhaps matching TRBD1 (5 bases). Per germline, CDR1 MNHEY and CDR2 SVGAGI. The CDR3 runs to 15 residues. V lost 7 bases, J lost 0 bases, and 13 bases lay in between. CDR3 sequence reads: CASKGSGNSNQPQHF. The CDR3 nucleotides are TGTGCCAGCAAGGGTTCAGGGAATAGCAATCAGCCCCAGCATTTT.

The chain combines TRBV25-1 with TRBJ2-7, with 9 bases that match TRBD1. CDR3 length equals 14 residues. Trimming at V came to 6 bases and at J to 0 bases, leaving 3 bases not matched to a gene. From germline, CDR1 is MGHDK and CDR2 SYGVNS. The CDR3 DNA reads TGTGCCAGCAGGGGACAGGGTATCTCCTACGAGCAGTACTTC. Amino acid sequence: CASRGQGISYEQYF.

The chain is built from TRBV18 and TRBJ2-2, with D possibly matching TRBD1 (6 bases). This CDR3 spans 15 amino acids. Germline assignment: CDR1 KGHSH and CDR2 LQKENI. Trimming shortened V by 1 base and J by 5 bases, and 11 bases separated the two germline ends. The CDR3 reads CASSPRSGATGELFF. DNA for the CDR3: TGTGCCAGCTCACCACGATCAGGGGCGACCGGGGAGCTGTTTTTT. Supplemented by reference TRBV18 and TRBJ2-2, the full variable domain reads NAGVMQNPRHLVRRRGQEARLRCSPMKGHSHVYWYRQLPEEGLKFMVYLQKENIIDESGMPKERFSAEFPKEGPSILRIQQVVRGDSAAYFCASSPRSGATGELFFGEGSRLTVL.

The sample holds a few counts of this clone. The V call is TRBV7-9, the J call TRBJ2-7; 13 positions agree with TRBD2. V lost 5 bases and J lost 8; bases outside the gene matches: 3. The CDR3 is made up of 13 amino acids. Germline values: CDR1 SEHNR, CDR2 FQNEAQ (reference sequence). The CDR3 region has the DNA TGTGCCAGCAGCCAGGGACTAGCGGGGCAGCAGTACTTC. Translation gives CASSQGLAGQQYF.

The V gene is TRBV29-1, the J gene TRBJ1-2, with D perhaps matching TRBD1 (6 bases). The V gene's germline CDR1 is SQVTM and CDR2 ANQGSEA. The ends were cut back, 4 bases at V and 0 bases at J, with 12 bases in the middle. CDR3 length: 14 residues. The CDR3 sequence is CSVGGAWANYGYTF. The DNA of the CDR3 is TGCAGCGTTGGGGGGGCTTGGGCTAACTATGGCTACACCTTC.

This clone was seen only once. This chain connects TRBV19 to TRBJ1-5, with a possible D match to TRBD1 (5 bases). Deletions cut 1 base from V and 4 bases from J, with 17 bases between. CDR1 and CDR2 from the germline V gene are LNHDA and SQIVND (reference sequence). This CDR3 has 17 amino acids. The CDR3 sequence: CASSIAWDLPSNQPQHF. The CDR3 DNA reads TGTGCCAGTAGTATAGCTTGGGACTTACCCTCAAATCAGCCCCAGCATTTT.

This clone came up once. J is TRBJ1-2 and V is TRBV30; D gene unclear. V lost 0 bases and J 4 bases, leaving 18 bases between the germline ends. CDR3 size: 16 residues. Per germline, CDR1 GTSNPN and CDR2 SVGIG (reference sequence). CDR3 nucleotides: TGTGCCTGGAGTGTTCCGCTGGACGGAGGGATCTATGGCTACACCTTC. Translation gives CAWSVPLDGGIYGYTF.

J is TRBJ2-7 and V is TRBV2; TRBD2 matches at 8 bases. In germline, CDR1 is SNHLY, CDR2 FYNNEI. CDR3 length: 14 residues. V shed 5 bases, J shed 2 bases, and the junction held 5 bases outside the gene matches. The CDR3 sequence is CASSLSGAPYEQYF. CDR3 nucleotides: TGTGCCAGCAGTCTTAGCGGGGCGCCCTACGAGCAGTACTTC.